The 16 T cell receptor beta chains below were found in one sample sequenced in a study of blood T cell repertoires in COVID-19. Assay used: immunoSEQ multiplex PCR; TCRdb lists only in-frame clones, some missing. The sample consists of 97,000 or so clones, approximately 82% of them appearing once. Input material: peripheral blood. Source of these receptors: a man between 65 and 80 years old with acute or convalescent COVID-19.

The J gene is TRBJ1-5, the V gene TRBV7-3; 7 nucleotides align to TRBD1. Germline assignment: CDR1 SGHTA and CDR2 FQGTGA. Losses at the gene ends were 5 bases for V and 0 bases for J; bases not matched to a gene: 4. The CDR3 consists of 15 residues. The CDR3 protein is CASSPGGISNQPQHF. The CDR3 DNA follows: TGTGCCAGCAGCCCAGGGGGTATTAGCAATCAGCCCCAGCATTTT.

V usage is TRBV11-2 and J usage is TRBJ1-1; TRBD1 is a possible D gene (5 bases). The CDR3 has 17 residues. Per germline, CDR1 SGHAT and CDR2 FQNNGV. V lost 1 base and J 1 base, leaving 16 bases between the germline ends. The DNA for the CDR3 is TGTGCCAGCAGCTTAGTTGGGGGGTCTATCACGAACACTGAAGCTTTCTTT. It is translated as CASSLVGGSITNTEAFF.

In this sample, this clone turned up a few times. The V gene is TRBV3-1 (or the pseudogene TRBV3-2), the J gene TRBJ1-4, with 8 nucleotides matching TRBD1. J was trimmed by 3 bases and V by 4 bases; bases with no gene match: 1. This CDR3 has 14 amino acids. The germline CDR1 and CDR2 sequences are LGHDT and YNNKEL (reference sequence). CDR3 sequence (DNA): TGTGCCAGCAGCCCGGACAGGGCTAATGAAAAACTGTTTTTT. Its protein product is CASSPDRANEKLFF.

The gene calls are TRBV3-1 (or the pseudogene TRBV3-2) and TRBJ2-1, with TRBD2 as a possible D gene (6 bases). V was pared by 1 base and J by 6 bases, with 13 bases between. CDR3 length equals 15 residues. CDR1 is LGHDT, CDR2 YNNKEL, per germline (reference sequence). The CDR3 reads CASSQGGNLGNEQFF. The CDR3 DNA reads as TGTGCCAGCAGCCAAGGCGGGAATCTGGGCAATGAGCAGTTCTTC.

A few counts support this clone. The chain carries TRBV14 and TRBJ1-1; no reliable D call. The CDR3 covers 14 residues. Per germline, CDR1 SGHDN and CDR2 FVKESK. V gave up 0 bases and J gave up 10 bases, with 15 bases separating them. CDR3 loop: CASSQELVAVRAFF. CDR3 in DNA: TGTGCCAGCAGCCAAGAGTTGGTCGCGGTGCGAGCTTTCTTT.

This clone was counted only a few times. The gene calls are TRBV7-9 and TRBJ1-1; no definite D call. In germline, CDR1 is SEHNR, CDR2 FQNEAQ (reference sequence). V lost 5 bases to trimming and J lost 3 bases, with 7 bases between them. CDR3 length: 12 residues. In DNA form, the CDR3 reads TGTGCCAGCAGCCAAACAGACACTGAAGCTTTCTTT. It codes for CASSQTDTEAFF.

J is TRBJ2-1 and V is TRBV5-4; tentative D call: TRBD2 (5 bases). This CDR3 is built from 16 residues. V was shortened by 7 bases and J by 1 base, with 18 bases between the two germline ends. The germline CDR1 and CDR2 sequences are SGHNT and YYREEE (reference sequence). This CDR3 is CASVMGGSGSYNEQFF. The CDR3 nucleotides are TGTGCCAGCGTTATGGGTGGGAGTGGATCCTACAATGAGCAGTTCTTC.

This clone was seen a handful of times. The V and J genes are TRBV3-1 (or the pseudogene TRBV3-2) and TRBJ1-1; weak D call: TRBD1 (6 bases). This CDR3 has 13 residues. CDR1 is LGHDT and CDR2 is YNNKEL in the germline V gene (reference sequence). Trimming removed 4 bases at V and 6 bases at J, with 12 bases between. The CDR3 is CASSPGVGAEAFF. Here the CDR3 DNA reads TGTGCCAGCAGCCCAGGGGTGGGGGCTGAAGCTTTCTTT.

The CDR3, as DNA: TGTGCCAGCAGTTTAAGAGGGAGGGCCGACAATGAGCAGTTCTTC. Its translation: CASSLRGRADNEQFF. The chain uses TRBV28 and TRBJ2-1; 7 positions agree with TRBD2. V was clipped by 2 bases and J by 5 bases; unmatched bases: 6. The germline V gene has CDR1 MDHEN and CDR2 SYDVKM. CDR3 length: 15 amino acids.

This clone was counted once. The chain employs TRBV29-1 and TRBJ2-3; 8 nucleotides agree with TRBD1. V lost 6 bases to trimming and J lost 5 bases; unmatched junction nucleotides: 7. Germline values: CDR1 SQVTM, CDR2 ANQGSEA. CDR3 length equals 13 residues. CDR3 in DNA: TGCAGCGTAAAGGACAGGGTCGGAGATACGCAGTATTTT. Amino acids: CSVKDRVGDTQYF.

The J gene is TRBJ2-1, the V gene TRBV13; 7 bases are a match to TRBD2. Losses at the gene ends were 5 bases for V and 3 bases for J; bases not matched to a gene: 13. The CDR3 length is 17 residues. Germline V CDR1 and CDR2: PRHDT, FYEKMQ (reference sequence). The CDR3 DNA reads TGTGCCAGCAGCCCCCTGCGAGCGGGGATCCTCTACAATGAGCAGTTCTTC. Amino acid sequence: CASSPLRAGILYNEQFF.

The chain recombines TRBV11-2 with TRBJ2-7; 9 bases agree with TRBD2. Germline V gives CDR1 SGHAT, CDR2 FQNNGV. V dropped 4 bases and J dropped 2; count of bases not matched to a gene: 6. The CDR3 is 15 residues long. The CDR3, as DNA: TGTGCCAGCAGCTCCCCTGGCGGGAGGGCCTACGAGCAGTACTTC. This codes for CASSSPGGRAYEQYF.

The count of this clone is one. The chain couples TRBV6-6 to TRBJ2-7; the match to TRBD1 covers 7 bases. Germline lookup yields CDR1 MNHNY and CDR2 SVGAGI (reference sequence). The V gene end was trimmed by 7 bases and the J gene end by 4 bases; junction bases not matched to a gene: 13. The CDR3 has 15 residues. The CDR3 region is CASTPLDRDLYEQYF. The CDR3 DNA reads as TGTGCCAGCACCCCACTCGACAGGGACCTGTACGAGCAGTACTTC.

This clone showed up just once. The V and J genes are TRBV27 and TRBJ2-5; weak D call: TRBD1 (6 bases). V lost 5 bases, J lost 5 bases, and 18 bases lay in between. Germline V CDR1 and CDR2: MNHEY, SMNVEV (reference sequence). The CDR3 extends over 15 amino acids. The CDR3 spells CASSALGQRTETQYF. CDR3 in DNA: TGTGCCAGCAGTGCCCTCGGACAGAGGACGGAGACCCAGTACTTC.

This clone was recorded once. The CDR3 reads CASSQVGGDEQYF. The CDR3 DNA follows: TGCGCCAGCAGCCAAGTGGGCGGGGACGAGCAGTACTTC. The chain is built from TRBV4-3 and TRBJ2-7; D possibly corresponds to TRBD2 (6 bases). The CDR3 runs to 13 residues. Germline-derived CDR1 and CDR2 are LGHNA and YSLEER. Trimming pared 1 base from V and 5 bases from J, leaving 9 bases between.

This clone was detected only once. This sequence joins TRBV7-8 and TRBJ1-1, with D hard to call. V lost 4 bases and J lost 1, with 13 bases in between. The CDR3 spans 15 residues. CDR1 and CDR2 (germline): SGHVS, FQNEAQ. CDR3 amino acids: CASSSGSGRNTEAFF. The CDR3 nucleotides are TGTGCCAGCAGCTCGGGGTCTGGACGGAACACTGAAGCTTTCTTT.